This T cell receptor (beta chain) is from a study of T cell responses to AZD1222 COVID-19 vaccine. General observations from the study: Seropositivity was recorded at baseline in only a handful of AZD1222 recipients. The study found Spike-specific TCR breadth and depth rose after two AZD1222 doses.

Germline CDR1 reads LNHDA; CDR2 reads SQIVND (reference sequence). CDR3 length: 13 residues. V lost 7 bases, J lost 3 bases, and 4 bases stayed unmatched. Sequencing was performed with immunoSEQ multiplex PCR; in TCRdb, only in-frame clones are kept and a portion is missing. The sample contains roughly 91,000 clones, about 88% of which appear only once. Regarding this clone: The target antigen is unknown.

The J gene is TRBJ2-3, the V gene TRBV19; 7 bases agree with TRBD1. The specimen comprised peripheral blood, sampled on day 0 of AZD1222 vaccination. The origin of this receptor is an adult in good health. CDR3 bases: TGTGCCAGTACTGACAGGGTAACAGATACGCAGTATTTT. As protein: CASTDRVTDTQYF.